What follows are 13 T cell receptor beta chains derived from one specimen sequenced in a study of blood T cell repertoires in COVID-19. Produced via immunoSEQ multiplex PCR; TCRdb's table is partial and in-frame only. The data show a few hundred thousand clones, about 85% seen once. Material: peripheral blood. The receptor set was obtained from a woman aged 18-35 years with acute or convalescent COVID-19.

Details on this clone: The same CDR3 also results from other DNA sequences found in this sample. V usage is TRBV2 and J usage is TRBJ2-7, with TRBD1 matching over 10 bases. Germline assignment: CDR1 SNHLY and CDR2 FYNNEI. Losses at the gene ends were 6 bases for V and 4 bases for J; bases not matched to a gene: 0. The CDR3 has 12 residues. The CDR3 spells CASRDRGYEQYF. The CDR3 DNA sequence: TGTGCCAGCAGGGACAGGGGGTACGAGCAGTACTTC. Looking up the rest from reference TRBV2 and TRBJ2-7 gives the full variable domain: EPEVTQTPSHQVTQMGQEVILRCVPISNHLYFYWYRQILGQKVEFLVSFYNNEISEKSEIFDDQFSVERPDGSNFTLKIRSTKLEDSAMYFCASRDRGYEQYFGPGTRLTVT.

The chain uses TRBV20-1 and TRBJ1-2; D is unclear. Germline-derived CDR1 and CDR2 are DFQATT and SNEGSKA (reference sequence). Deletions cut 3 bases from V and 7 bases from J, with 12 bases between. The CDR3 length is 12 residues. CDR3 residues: CSASSLVSGYTF. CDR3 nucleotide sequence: TGCAGTGCTAGTTCCCTAGTATCTGGCTACACCTTC.

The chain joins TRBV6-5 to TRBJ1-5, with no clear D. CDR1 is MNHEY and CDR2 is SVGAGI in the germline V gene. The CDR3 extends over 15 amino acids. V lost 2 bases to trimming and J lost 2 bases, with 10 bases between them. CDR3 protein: CASSYLPGGNQPQHF. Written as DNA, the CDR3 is TGTGCCAGCAGTTACCTCCCCGGGGGCAATCAGCCCCAGCATTTT.

The CDR3 reads CATSREQEETQYF. The CDR3 bases are TGTGCCACCAGCAGAGAACAGGAAGAGACCCAGTACTTC. The chain is built from TRBV15 and TRBJ2-5, with a weak D call TRBD1 (5 bases). In germline, CDR1 is LNHNV, CDR2 YYDKDF (reference sequence). Trimming stripped 0 bases from V and 3 bases from J, with 5 bases between. There are 13 residues in the CDR3.

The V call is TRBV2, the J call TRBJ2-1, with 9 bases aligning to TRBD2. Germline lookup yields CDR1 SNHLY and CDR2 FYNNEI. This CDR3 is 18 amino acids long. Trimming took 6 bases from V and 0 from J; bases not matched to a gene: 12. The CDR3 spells CASRPRARSGSSYNEQFF. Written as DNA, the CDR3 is TGTGCCAGCAGACCGCGGGCTCGTAGCGGGAGCTCCTACAATGAGCAGTTCTTC. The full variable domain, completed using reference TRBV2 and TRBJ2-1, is EPEVTQTPSHQVTQMGQEVILRCVPISNHLYFYWYRQILGQKVEFLVSFYNNEISEKSEIFDDQFSVERPDGSNFTLKIRSTKLEDSAMYFCASRPRARSGSSYNEQFFGPGTRLTVL.

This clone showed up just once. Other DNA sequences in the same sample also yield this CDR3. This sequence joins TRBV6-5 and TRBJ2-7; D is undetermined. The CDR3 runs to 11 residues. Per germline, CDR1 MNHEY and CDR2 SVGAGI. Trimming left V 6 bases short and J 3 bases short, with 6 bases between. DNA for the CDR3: TGTGCCAGCAGCAGTAACTACGAGCAGTACTTC. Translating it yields CASSSNYEQYF.

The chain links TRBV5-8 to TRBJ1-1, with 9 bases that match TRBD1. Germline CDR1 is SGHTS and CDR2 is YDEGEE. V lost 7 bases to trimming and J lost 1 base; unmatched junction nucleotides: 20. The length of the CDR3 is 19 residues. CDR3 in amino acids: CASGTDFNRGLISNTEAFF. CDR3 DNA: TGTGCCAGCGGCACAGATTTCAACAGGGGGCTAATCTCGAACACTGAAGCTTTCTTT. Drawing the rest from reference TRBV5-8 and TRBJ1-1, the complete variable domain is EAGVTQSPTHLIKTRGQQATLRCSPISGHTSVYWYQQALGLGLQFLLWYDEGEERNRGNFPPRFSGRQFPNYSSELNVNALELEDSALYLCASGTDFNRGLISNTEAFFGQGTRLTVV.

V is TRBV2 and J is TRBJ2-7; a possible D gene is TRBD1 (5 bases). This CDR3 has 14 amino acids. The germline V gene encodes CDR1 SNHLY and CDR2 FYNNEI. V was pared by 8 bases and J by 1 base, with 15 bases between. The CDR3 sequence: CASPFYSGSYEQYF. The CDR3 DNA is TGTGCCAGCCCTTTTTATTCAGGGTCCTACGAGCAGTACTTC.

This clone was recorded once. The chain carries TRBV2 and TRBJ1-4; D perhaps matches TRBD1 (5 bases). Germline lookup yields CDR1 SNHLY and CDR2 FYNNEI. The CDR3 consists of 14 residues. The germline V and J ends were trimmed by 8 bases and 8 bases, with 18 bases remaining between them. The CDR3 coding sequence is TGTGCCAGCCATCCCCAGGCAGGGTACGAAAAACTGTTTTTT. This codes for CASHPQAGYEKLFF.

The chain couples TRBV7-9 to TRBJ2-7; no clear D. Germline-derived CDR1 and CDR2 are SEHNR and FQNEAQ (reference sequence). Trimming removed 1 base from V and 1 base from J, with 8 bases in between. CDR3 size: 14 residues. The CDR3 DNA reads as TGTGCCAGCAGCTTAGAATCTAGTTCCTACGAGCAGTACTTC. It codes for CASSLESSSYEQYF. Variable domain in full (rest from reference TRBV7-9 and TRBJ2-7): DTGVSQNPRHKITKRGQNVTFRCDPISEHNRLYWYRQTLGQGPEFLTYFQNEAQLEKSRLLSDRFSAERPKGSFSTLEIQRTEQGDSAMYLCASSLESSSYEQYFGPGTRLTVT.

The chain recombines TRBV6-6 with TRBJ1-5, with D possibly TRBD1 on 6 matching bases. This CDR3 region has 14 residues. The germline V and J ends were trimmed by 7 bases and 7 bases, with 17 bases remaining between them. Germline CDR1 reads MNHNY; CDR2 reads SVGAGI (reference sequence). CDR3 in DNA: TGTGCCAGCATGGGGGGGGCGATGGGGCAGCCCCAGCATTTT. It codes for CASMGGAMGQPQHF.

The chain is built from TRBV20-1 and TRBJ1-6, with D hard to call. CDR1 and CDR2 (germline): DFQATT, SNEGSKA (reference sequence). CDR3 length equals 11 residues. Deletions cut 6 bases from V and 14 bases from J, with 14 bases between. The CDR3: CSATIQRTLHF. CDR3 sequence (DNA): TGCAGTGCGACAATTCAGCGGACCCTCCACTTT.

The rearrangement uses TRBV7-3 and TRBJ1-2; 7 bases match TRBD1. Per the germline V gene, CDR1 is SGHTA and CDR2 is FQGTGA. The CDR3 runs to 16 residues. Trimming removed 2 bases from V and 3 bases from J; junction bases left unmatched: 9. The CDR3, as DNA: TGTGCCAGCAGCTTACGAGGGGGCGGAACGGACTATGGCTACACCTTC. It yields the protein CASSLRGGGTDYGYTF.